One and the same sample provided the 23 T cell receptor beta chains below, sequenced in a study of cytomegalovirus exposure and HLA in healthy donors. The PCR ran on 60 Vbeta and 13 Jbeta primers. The repertoire was sequenced with immunoSEQ multiplex PCR; TCRdb's copy has only in-frame clones and lacks some. This sample has over 75,000 clones, with approximately 80% found just once. Source material: PBMCs. The receptor set was obtained from a man in his 60s in good health and CMV-seropositive.

This clone was observed once. The rearrangement joins TRBV30 to TRBJ2-7; TRBD2 matches 10 bases. Germline V gene data show CDR1 as GTSNPN and CDR2 as SVGIG (reference sequence). The V and J ends lost 1 base and 4 bases, in that order; junction bases with no gene match: 4. The CDR3 is 14 residues long. CDR3 sequence (DNA): TGTGCCTGGAGTGGGGCTAGCGGGGGATACGAGCAGTACTTC. This codes for CAWSGASGGYEQYF.

The rearrangement links TRBV4-1 to TRBJ2-7, with 10 bases identical to TRBD1. Trimming removed 2 bases from V and 0 bases from J; junction bases left unmatched: 16. The CDR3 is 20 amino acids. Germline CDR1 MGHRA, CDR2 YSYEKL. The CDR3 sequence: CASSQRGLSAGQGTSYEQYF. The CDR3 DNA is TGCGCCAGCAGCCAAAGGGGCCTTTCCGCGGGACAGGGGACCTCCTACGAGCAGTACTTC.

This clone was detected once. The chain links TRBV4-3 to TRBJ2-5, with D perhaps TRBD1 (7 bases). Judging by the DNA end, TRBJ2-7 fits better; the J call may be wrong. The length of the CDR3 is 15 residues. The germline V gene has CDR1 LGHNA and CDR2 YSLEER. The CDR3 loop is CASSQDPRGDDEQYF. CDR3 DNA sequence: TGCGCCAGCAGCCAAGATCCCAGGGGGGACGACGAGCAGTACTTC.

V is TRBV4-1 and J is TRBJ2-1; possible D gene TRBD2, 5 bases. CDR3 size: 16 residues. Germline values: CDR1 MGHRA, CDR2 YSYEKL. The V and J ends lost 0 bases and 2 bases respectively, with 11 bases between them. CDR3 protein: CASSQDTTGTYNEQFF. The CDR3 DNA sequence: TGCGCCAGCAGCCAAGATACGACGGGGACCTACAATGAGCAGTTCTTC.

The rearrangement links TRBV6-5 to TRBJ1-5, with unresolved D. There are 14 residues in the CDR3. The germline gives CDR1 MNHEY, CDR2 SVGAGI. V was clipped by 2 bases and J by 5 bases, with 10 bases between them. Written as DNA, the CDR3 is TGTGCCAGCAGTTACAAATATCGGGATCAGCCCCAGCATTTT. It encodes CASSYKYRDQPQHF.

This sequence joins TRBV18 and TRBJ2-7; 12 positions agree with TRBD2. Germline CDR1 and CDR2: KGHSH and LQKENI. The junction had 11 bases not matched to a gene; V was cut back by 1 base and J by 1 base. This CDR3 spans 19 amino acids. CDR3 in DNA: TGTGCCAGCTCACCACTTCCGACTAGCGGGGGAGGATATTCCTACGAGCAGTACTTC. The encoded protein is CASSPLPTSGGGYSYEQYF.

The chain combines TRBV9 with TRBJ2-3; D is possibly TRBD1 (6 bases). V was shortened by 0 bases and J by 7 bases, with 9 bases between the two germline ends. CDR3 length equals 13 residues. Germline V CDR1 and CDR2: SGDLS, YYNGEE. This chain's CDR3 is CASSVVGAYTQYF. In DNA form, the CDR3 reads TGTGCCAGCAGCGTAGTGGGGGCATATACGCAGTATTTT.

The chain couples TRBV11-2 to TRBJ2-1; D may be TRBD1 (5 bases). The V gene lost 3 bases and the J gene lost 11 bases, with 8 bases spanning the gap. CDR3 size: 11 residues. Germline CDR1 SGHAT, CDR2 FQNNGV. In DNA, the CDR3 is TGTGCCAGCAGCTTGGACACCAAGCAGTTCTTC. Translating it yields CASSLDTKQFF.

V is TRBV29-1 and J is TRBJ2-3, with TRBD1 matching over 7 bases. CDR1 is SQVTM, CDR2 ANQGSEA, per germline. The CDR3 spans 16 residues. Trimming took 1 base from V and 2 from J; bases not matched to a gene: 9. CDR3 sequence: CSVEGASDRPTDTQYF. The CDR3 DNA follows: TGCAGCGTTGAAGGGGCCTCGGACAGGCCCACAGATACGCAGTATTTT.

V is TRBV11-2 and J is TRBJ1-2; D perhaps matches TRBD1 (6 bases). The CDR3 loop spans 14 amino acids. V gave up 6 bases and J gave up 3 bases, with 14 bases separating them. CDR1 and CDR2 (germline): SGHAT, FQNNGV. CDR3 loop: CASRETGNYYGYTF. In nucleotides, the CDR3 is TGTGCCAGCAGAGAAACAGGGAACTACTATGGCTACACCTTC.

This chain connects TRBV7-3 to TRBJ2-1; 8 nucleotides agree with TRBD2. J gave up 10 bases and V 1 base, and 9 bases lay outside the gene matches. Germline V CDR1 and CDR2: SGHTA, FQGTGA. The CDR3 covers 15 residues. CDR3 DNA: TGTGCCAGCAGCTTAAGCGGCGGGGGGCCGGAGGAGCAGTTCTTC. This sequence encodes CASSLSGGGPEEQFF.

V usage is TRBV27 and J usage is TRBJ2-4, with TRBD2 matching over 9 bases. The CDR3 contains 16 residues. J was trimmed by 7 bases and V by 6 bases; bases with no gene match: 13. Germline assignment: CDR1 MNHEY and CDR2 SMNVEV (reference sequence). DNA of the CDR3: TGTGCCAGCAGACATAGGGGGGGCGGGGGGGTGAACATTCAGTACTTC. As protein: CASRHRGGGGVNIQYF.

The chain is built from TRBV29-1 and TRBJ2-5, with D unclear. The J call is in doubt because the DNA end fits TRBJ2-7 better. Germline CDR1 is SQVTM and CDR2 is ANQGSEA. This CDR3 region has 13 residues. The CDR3 nucleotides are TGCAGCGCCTCTTTAGTGGGCTCCTACGAGCAGTACTTC. Its translation is CSASLVGSYEQYF.

This sequence joins TRBV5-1 and TRBJ1-3; 8 positions match TRBD1. The CDR3 has 14 amino acids. The germline gives CDR1 SGHRS, CDR2 YFSETQ. The J segment lost 4 bases and the V segment lost 4 bases, leaving 4 bases of the junction unmatched. CDR3 DNA: TGCGCCAGCAGCGAACAGGGGGTCGGAAACACCATATATTTT. It specifies CASSEQGVGNTIYF. The whole variable domain, filled in from reference TRBV5-1 and TRBJ1-3, reads KAGVTQTPRYLIKTRGQQVTLSCSPISGHRSVSWYQQTPGQGLQFLFEYFSETQRNKGNFPGRFSGRQFSNSRSEMNVSTLELGDSALYLCASSEQGVGNTIYFGEGSWLTVV.

The chain joins TRBV18 to TRBJ2-1, with 8 bases fitting TRBD2. V shed 8 bases and J 1 base; nucleotides not matched to a gene: 10. This CDR3 is built from 16 residues. Germline V gives CDR1 KGHSH, CDR2 LQKENI. DNA for the CDR3: TGTGCCAGCCGTATCAGCGGGGGCCGTTCCTACAATGAGCAGTTCTTC. Translated: CASRISGGRSYNEQFF.

The chain combines TRBV2 with TRBJ2-1, with TRBD2 as a possible D gene (5 bases). This CDR3 is built from 16 residues. Trimming took 0 bases from V and 7 from J, leaving 16 bases between them. The V gene's germline CDR1 is SNHLY and CDR2 FYNNEI. Here the CDR3 reads CASSEAQFAGENEQFF. CDR3 nucleotides: TGTGCCAGCAGTGAAGCGCAGTTTGCCGGGGAGAATGAGCAGTTCTTC.

The gene calls are TRBV28 and TRBJ2-2; a weak D match, TRBD2 (5 bases). The CDR3 runs to 15 residues. The V gene lost 3 bases and the J gene lost 6 bases, with 14 bases spanning the gap. CDR1 and CDR2 from the germline V gene are MDHEN and SYDVKM. This CDR3 reads CASSFRGLGSGELFF. The DNA for the CDR3 is TGTGCCAGCAGTTTCAGAGGGTTGGGATCCGGGGAGCTGTTTTTT.

The CDR3 sequence is CASRLALLSYNEQFF. Here the CDR3 DNA reads TGCGCCAGCCGGCTAGCTCTACTATCCTACAATGAGCAGTTCTTC. J is TRBJ2-1 and V is TRBV4-1, with D perhaps matching TRBD2 (5 bases). Trimming cost V 8 bases and J 1 base, with 15 bases left between them. CDR3 size: 15 residues. Germline CDR1 and CDR2: MGHRA and YSYEKL.

The V call is TRBV28, the J call TRBJ1-5; 7 bases align to TRBD1. V was pared by 7 bases and J by 7 bases, with 10 bases of the junction left unmatched. This CDR3 comprises 14 residues. The germline V gene encodes CDR1 MDHEN and CDR2 SYDVKM. The DNA for the CDR3 is TGTGCCAGCAAAACAGGGGAGGCGAAACAGCCCCAGCATTTT. Translation: CASKTGEAKQPQHF.

The gene calls are TRBV12-5 and TRBJ2-1; D may be TRBD1 (5 bases). Germline loops: CDR1 LGHNT, CDR2 FRNRAP. This CDR3 comprises 14 residues. Trimming removed 0 bases from V and 11 bases from J, with 14 bases in between. The CDR3 loop reads CASGLVRLDTQQFF. The CDR3 region has the DNA TGTGCTAGTGGTTTGGTACGTTTGGACACTCAGCAGTTCTTC. Using reference TRBV12-5 and TRBJ2-1 for the parts outside the CDR3, the full variable domain is DARVTQTPRHKVTEMGQEVTMRCQPILGHNTVFWYRQTMMQGLELLAYFRNRAPLDDSGMPKDRFSAEMPDATLATLKIQPSEPRDSAVYFCASGLVRLDTQQFFGPGTRLTVL.

The chain combines TRBV27 with TRBJ1-5, with D unclear. Germline CDR1 and CDR2: MNHEY and SMNVEV (reference sequence). The CDR3 covers 14 residues. The V end lost 1 base, the J end lost 4 bases, and 8 bases lay between the germline ends. CDR3 nucleotides: TGTGCCAGCAGTTTATACGGAGGAAATCAGCCCCAGCATTTT. This gives the protein CASSLYGGNQPQHF.

The V gene is TRBV19, the J gene TRBJ2-1, with 10 bases lining up with TRBD1. Trimming at V came to 2 bases and at J to 8 bases, leaving 6 bases not matched to a gene. This CDR3 spans 15 amino acids. In germline, CDR1 is LNHDA, CDR2 SQIVND (reference sequence). This CDR3 reads CASSISGTGVDEQFF. The CDR3 region has the DNA TGTGCCAGTAGTATATCCGGGACAGGGGTGGATGAGCAGTTCTTC.

This clone has a handful of counts. The chain recombines TRBV7-6 with TRBJ1-1, with D uncertain. Germline assignment: CDR1 SGHVS and CDR2 FNYEAQ. Deletions cut 1 base from V and 5 bases from J, with 11 bases between. There are 14 residues in the CDR3. The CDR3 spells CASSLDSGRTEAFF. CDR3 coding DNA: TGTGCCAGCAGCTTAGACAGTGGGAGGACTGAAGCTTTCTTT.